This T cell receptor beta chain was profiled in a study of blood T cell repertoires in COVID-19 (dated by TCRdb to about 2020). Broadly, across the study: Samples from collaborators originated in the United States, Italy and Spain and spanned both the acute and convalescent phases of COVID-19. The prospective study material was composed of cDNA or gDNA derived from T cells, B-cell-depleted T cells, or PBMCs. Where HLA class I and class II types were available, the types were taken from metadata supplied by the sample provider, not from assay-based typing. A de-identified subject ID, COVID-19 status, age in years and sex were almost always included in the sample metadata. Samples were obtained from the ongoing ImmuneRACE study (first 160 participants) and from about 1,300 subjects provided by 6 global collaborators. The dataset comprised deeply sampled blood TCRbeta repertoires from subjects exposed to, actively infected with, or recovered from COVID-19. A freely available public database, intended as a resource for researchers studying the immune response to SARS-CoV-2, is where the repertoires were released. Overall results and qualifications from the work: How much clinical and demographic metadata was included differed by source and by participant, and the metadata was provided uncurated.

The CDR3 runs 12 amino acids, cysteine and phenylalanine included. Here the CDR3 DNA is all that survives: 36 bases in frame from base 1. In the germline V gene, CDR1 corresponds to MNHEY and CDR2 to SVGEGT. Germline trimming amounts to 4 bases on V and 8 bases on J, with 3 as the count of junction bases outside the gene matches. A second Seattle source provided samples from volunteer blood donors who had recovered from COVID-19. The collaborating institutions used their own protocols to collect whole blood in K2EDTA tubes. For TCRbeta analysis, collaborators shipped samples in one of three forms: frozen whole blood, isolated PBMCs, or DNA extracted from either of those sample types. The immunoSEQ Assay, a bias-controlled multiplex PCR, was used to amplify TCRbeta CDR3 regions from genomic DNA. The published analysis was carried out like this. The number of nucleated cells in each sample was estimated from the amplification of reference gene primers within the assay. To quantify the absolute abundance of each unique TCRbeta CDR3 rearrangement, sequence reads were collapsed and filtered. For each sample, productive Simpson clonality was calculated by taking the square root of Simpson's diversity index across productive rearrangements. The table comes from immuneACCESS by way of TCRdb, which keeps in-frame sequences with V and J called. Part of the clones is missing from these tables; in studies checked, under half for an unresolved V gene and the rest for unknown reasons. That table is the source of V, J and clone size, and D and trimming were worked out from the DNA. The table for this sample lists a few hundred thousand clones; roughly 86% of them were counted only once. In total, the top ten clones hold 7.8% of the sample.

Remarks on this clone: Its antigen remains undetermined. No base qualities exist here, and no much larger clone lies one base off it.

The rearrangement joined TRBV6-2 or TRBV6-3 to TRBJ1-2; 8 bases in the middle match TRBD1. The sequence came from a woman between 45 and 65 years old who had recovered from COVID-19. Sequenced input: peripheral blood. The CDR3 reads as follows: CASSSGQGGYTF. Here is the DNA: TGTGCCAGCAGTTCCGGACAGGGAGGCTACACCTTC.